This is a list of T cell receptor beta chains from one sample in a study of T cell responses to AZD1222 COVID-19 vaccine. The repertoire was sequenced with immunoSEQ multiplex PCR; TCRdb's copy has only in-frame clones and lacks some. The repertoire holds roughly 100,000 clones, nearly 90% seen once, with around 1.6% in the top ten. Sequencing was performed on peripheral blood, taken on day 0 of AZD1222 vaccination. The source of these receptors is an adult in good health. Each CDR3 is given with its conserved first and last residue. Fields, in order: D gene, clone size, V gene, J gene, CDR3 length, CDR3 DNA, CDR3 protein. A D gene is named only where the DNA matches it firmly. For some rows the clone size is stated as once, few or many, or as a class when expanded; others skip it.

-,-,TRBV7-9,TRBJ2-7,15,TGTGCCAGCAGCTTATGGGAGGGGGCCTACTACGAGCAGTACTTC,CASSLWEGAYYEQYF
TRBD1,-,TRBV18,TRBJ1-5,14,TGTGCCAGCTCACCGGACAGGGGGCTGCAGCCCCAGCATTTT,CASSPDRGLQPQHF
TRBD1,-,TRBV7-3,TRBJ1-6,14,TGTGCCAGCAGCTTCCAGGGGGTTAATTCACCCCTCCACTTT,CASSFQGVNSPLHF
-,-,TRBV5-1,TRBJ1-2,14,TGCGCCAGCAGCTTGCATCCGGTGGGCTATGGCTACACCTTC,CASSLHPVGYGYTF
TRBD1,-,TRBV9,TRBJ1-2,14,TGTGCCAGCAGCGCCGGACAGGGGACAGGTGGCTACACCTTC,CASSAGQGTGGYTF
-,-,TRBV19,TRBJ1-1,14,TGTGCCAGTAGGAGGTGGGGAGGTCACACTGAAGCTTTCTTT,CASRRWGGHTEAFF
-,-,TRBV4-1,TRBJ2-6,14,TGCGCCAGCAGCCTCAGCTCTGGGGCCAACGTCCTGACTTTC,CASSLSSGANVLTF
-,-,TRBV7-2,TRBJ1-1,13,TGTGCCAGCAGCTACAGAATGAACACTGAAGCTTTCTTT,CASSYRMNTEAFF
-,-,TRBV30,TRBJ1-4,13,TGTGCCTGGAGTCCGGGGCCGGGGGAAAAACTGTTTTTT,CAWSPGPGEKLFF
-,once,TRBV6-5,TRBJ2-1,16,TGTGCCAGCAGTTATCTCCCGGGGGAAGGCTACAATGAGCAGTTCTTC,CASSYLPGEGYNEQFF
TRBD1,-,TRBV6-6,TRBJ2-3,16,TGTGCCAGCAGTTACCCCCGCGACAGGGAGTGGTTTACGCAGTATTTT,CASSYPRDREWFTQYF
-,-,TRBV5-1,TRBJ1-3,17,TGCGCCAGCAGCTACGCCCCCGTGGGGGCCTCTGGAAACACCATATATTTT,CASSYAPVGASGNTIYF
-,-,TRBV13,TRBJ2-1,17,TGTGCCAGCAGCTTAGGCCCGGACCGTAGCTCCTACAATGAGCAGTTCTTC,CASSLGPDRSSYNEQFF
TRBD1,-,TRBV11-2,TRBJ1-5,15,TGTGCCAGCAGTCAAACAGGGGTTAGCAATCAGCCCCAGCATTTT,CASSQTGVSNQPQHF
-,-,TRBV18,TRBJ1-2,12,TGTGCCAGCTCACTAGACAGAGATGGCTACACCTTC,CASSLDRDGYTF
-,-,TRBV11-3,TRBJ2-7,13,TGTGCCAGCAGTAAAGGAGGGGGCTACGAGCAGTACTTC,CASSKGGGYEQYF
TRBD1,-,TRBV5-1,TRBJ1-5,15,TGCGCCAGCAGCCTGGGACAGAATAGCAATCAGCCCCAGCATTTT,CASSLGQNSNQPQHF
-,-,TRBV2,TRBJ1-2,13,TGTGCCAGCAGCTTTGGGTTCCTCTATGGCTACACCTTC,CASSFGFLYGYTF
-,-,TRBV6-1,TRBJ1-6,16,TGTGCCAGCAGTGAGTACCAGACAGCTGATAATTCACCCCTCCACTTT,CASSEYQTADNSPLHF
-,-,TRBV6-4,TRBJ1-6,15,TGTGCCAGCAGACCGGGCCACTCCTATAATTCACCCCTCCACTTT,CASRPGHSYNSPLHF
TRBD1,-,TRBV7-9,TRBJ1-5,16,TGTGCCAGCAGCTCCTGGACAGGGAACACCAATCAGCCCCAGCATTTT,CASSSWTGNTNQPQHF